A single sample gave rise to the 12 T cell receptor beta chains below, sequenced in a study of blood T cell repertoires in COVID-19. Method: immunoSEQ multiplex PCR; TCRdb's copy keeps in-frame clones and lacks some. The repertoire has roughly 230,000 clones, approximately 88% of them found once; the top ten carry 25% to 35%. What was sequenced was peripheral blood. The receptors originated from a man aged 35 to 55 with acute or convalescent COVID-19.

This rearrangement joins TRBV19 to TRBJ1-2, with TRBD1 identical over 12 bases. Germline-derived CDR1 and CDR2 are LNHDA and SQIVND (reference sequence). This CDR3 is built from 16 residues. Losses at the gene ends were 7 bases for V and 6 bases for J; bases not matched to a gene: 12. CDR3 coding DNA: TGTGCCAGTATGCGGGACAGGGGGCCCCGCGGGGATGGCTACACCTTC. This gives the protein CASMRDRGPRGDGYTF.

The chain has TRBV3-1 (or the pseudogene TRBV3-2) and TRBJ1-1; 8 nucleotides match TRBD1. Unmatched junction bases numbered 3, after V lost 5 bases and J lost 1 base. The germline gives CDR1 LGHDT, CDR2 YNNKEL (reference sequence). The CDR3 extends over 14 amino acids. CDR3 sequence: CASSFDRGNTEAFF. CDR3 bases: TGTGCCAGCAGCTTCGACAGGGGGAACACTGAAGCTTTCTTT.

CDR3 in amino acids: CASSLTRGQSGNTIYF. The CDR3 DNA sequence: TGTGCCAGCAGTTTAACCCGCGGACAGTCTGGAAACACCATATATTTT. The rearrangement uses TRBV6-5 and TRBJ1-3, with D perhaps matching TRBD1 (6 bases). Trimming took off 4 bases at V and 1 base at J, with 14 bases between the two ends. The CDR3 length is 16 residues. From germline, CDR1 is MNHEY and CDR2 SVGAGI.

This chain uses TRBV30 with TRBJ2-7; D may be TRBD2 (5 bases). This CDR3 comprises 15 residues. Germline CDR1 is GTSNPN and CDR2 is SVGIG (reference sequence). V lost 0 bases and J 3 bases, leaving 15 bases between the germline ends. The CDR3 reads CAWSVAEISNYEQYF. As DNA, the CDR3 is TGTGCCTGGAGTGTAGCGGAGATTAGTAACTACGAGCAGTACTTC.

The chain carries TRBV2 and TRBJ1-1; 7 nucleotides align to TRBD1. Germline-derived CDR1 and CDR2 are SNHLY and FYNNEI. V shed 6 bases and J 0 bases; nucleotides not matched to a gene: 4. CDR3 length: 14 residues. CDR3 DNA: TGTGCCAGCAGAGAGACAGGGCTGAACACTGAAGCTTTCTTT. Amino acids: CASRETGLNTEAFF.

The chain couples TRBV28 to TRBJ2-2; 10 bases line up with TRBD2. From germline, CDR1 is MDHEN and CDR2 SYDVKM. V was clipped by 10 bases and J by 8 bases; unmatched bases: 10. This CDR3 region has 14 residues. In DNA, the CDR3 is TGTGCCATTGCTAGCGGGAGAGGGCTAGGGGAGCTGTTTTTT. It specifies CAIASGRGLGELFF.

The chain joins TRBV27 to TRBJ1-4; D unresolved. Looked up from germline, CDR1 is MNHEY and CDR2 is SMNVEV (reference sequence). With 1 base removed from V and 8 bases from J, the gap between germline ends came to 17 bases. This CDR3 is 16 amino acids long. The CDR3: CASSLFRLGGNEKLFF. CDR3 coding DNA: TGTGCCAGCAGTTTATTCCGGCTAGGCGGGAACGAAAAACTGTTTTTT.

This clone occurred once. V gene TRBV14 combines with J gene TRBJ2-1; 11 bases agree with TRBD2. CDR1 and CDR2 (germline): SGHDN, FVKESK. The CDR3 has 14 amino acids. The V gene end was trimmed by 4 bases and the J gene end by 9 bases; junction bases not matched to a gene: 5. CDR3 in amino acids: CASSLLAGVAEQFF. In nucleotides, the CDR3 is TGTGCCAGCAGCCTACTAGCGGGAGTTGCTGAGCAGTTCTTC. Full variable domain (missing parts from reference TRBV14 and TRBJ2-1): EAGVTQFPSHSVIEKGQTVTLRCDPISGHDNLYWYRRVMGKEIKFLLHFVKESKQDESGMPNNRFLAERTGGTYSTLKVQPAELEDSGVYFCASSLLAGVAEQFFGPGTRLTVL.

The CDR3 DNA reads TGTGCCTGGACCCCCGGACAGGGCACTGAAGCTTTCTTT. It translates to CAWTPGQGTEAFF. The gene calls are TRBV30 and TRBJ1-1, with 8 bases aligning to TRBD1. The CDR3 spans 13 residues. The germline V gene has CDR1 GTSNPN and CDR2 SVGIG (reference sequence). The J segment lost 4 bases and the V segment lost 4 bases, leaving 5 bases of the junction unmatched.

This chain joins TRBV7-9 and TRBJ2-7; a possible D gene is TRBD1 (6 bases). CDR3 length: 15 residues. Germline lookup yields CDR1 SEHNR and CDR2 FQNEAQ (reference sequence). Trimming took off 5 bases at V and 6 bases at J, with 20 bases between the two ends. The CDR3 bases are TGTGCCAGCAGCCCCCACGGACAGTTTTGGGGCGAGCAGTACTTC. It translates to CASSPHGQFWGEQYF.

This clone occurred a few times. The chain is built from TRBV7-8 and TRBJ1-3, with a possible D match to TRBD1 (5 bases). CDR3 length: 17 amino acids. CDR1 SGHVS and CDR2 FQNEAQ come from the germline V gene. The V gene lost 2 bases and the J gene lost 0 bases, with 14 bases spanning the gap. The CDR3 DNA reads TGTGCCAGCAGCTTAAGTCGGCGGGGACTCTCTGGAAACACCATATATTTT. Protein: CASSLSRRGLSGNTIYF.

The rearrangement uses TRBV5-6 and TRBJ2-1; tentatively, D is TRBD2 (5 bases). This CDR3 has 15 residues. The germline CDR1 and CDR2 sequences are SGHDT and YYEEEE. V shed 5 bases and J shed 0 bases, with 12 bases lying between them. This CDR3 is CASRAGLLSYNEQFF. CDR3 nucleotides: TGTGCCAGCAGGGCTGGACTCCTCTCCTACAATGAGCAGTTCTTC.